This is a list of T cell receptor beta chains from one sample in a study of T cell responses to AZD1222 COVID-19 vaccine. Repertoires were generated with immunoSEQ multiplex PCR, while TCRdb's copy carries only in-frame clones and drops some. The sample contains 95,000 to 150,000 clones, 80% to 90% of which appear only once. This material consisted of peripheral blood, taken on day 0 of AZD1222 vaccination. These TCRs come from an adult in good health. Each CDR3 is given with its conserved first and last residue. Each record gives: clone size, D gene, V gene, J gene, CDR3 DNA, CDR3 protein. The D gene is left open where the match is weak. Where a row states a size, it is once, few, many or the class of an expanded clone; other rows omit it.

NA,NA,TRBV11-2,TRBJ2-5,TGTGCCAGCAGCTACGGGGGCTCGGTCGGGTTCGAGACCCAGTACTTC,CASSYGGSVGFETQYF
NA,NA,TRBV6-1,TRBJ1-2,TGTGCCAGCAGTGAAGGCCGGGTGAGGGGGACTTATGGCTACACCTTC,CASSEGRVRGTYGYTF
NA,NA,TRBV5-1,TRBJ2-2,TGCGCCAGCACGGACAGAGCAAACACCGGGGAGCTGTTTTTT,CASTDRANTGELFF
NA,TRBD2,TRBV5-4,TRBJ2-2,TGTGCCAGCAGGTCCGGTGGGGCGGGGGCCGGGGAGCTGTTTTTT,CASRSGGAGAGELFF
NA,NA,TRBV24-1,TRBJ1-5,TGTGCCACCAGTCCTGGGCCAGGTCAGCCCCAGCATTTT,CATSPGPGQPQHF
NA,NA,TRBV11-1,TRBJ1-1,TGTGCCAGTCGGTGGGTCGGGGACACTGAAGCTTTCTTT,CASRWVGDTEAFF
NA,NA,TRBV4-2,TRBJ2-7,TGTGCCAGCAGCCAAGACTCCTACGAGCAGTACTTC,CASSQDSYEQYF
few,NA,TRBV28,TRBJ1-1,TGTGCCAGCAGTGACCTGGGTGAAGCTTTCTTT,CASSDLGEAFF
once,NA,TRBV5-1,TRBJ2-6,TGCGCCAGCAGCTTAGGAGTTGGACGGAGTTCTGGGGCCAACGTCCTGACTTTC,CASSLGVGRSSGANVLTF
NA,NA,TRBV7-2,TRBJ1-1,TGTGCCAGCAGCCGCGACCGGGACACGAACACTGAAGCTTTCTTT,CASSRDRDTNTEAFF
NA,NA,TRBV5-8,TRBJ1-1,TGTGCCAGCAGCTTGGCCAGGAGCAGTGAAGCTTTCTTT,CASSLARSSEAFF
NA,NA,TRBV3-1/TRBV3-2,TRBJ1-2,TGTGCCAGCAGCCAGGACCTGAACCATGGCTACACCTTC,CASSQDLNHGYTF
NA,TRBD1,TRBV11-1,TRBJ2-3,TGTGCCAGCAGCTCTAGGACAGGGTTAACAGATACGCAGTATTTT,CASSSRTGLTDTQYF
NA,TRBD2,TRBV3-1/TRBV3-2,TRBJ2-3,TGTGCCAGCAGCCCCGGGGGGACAGATACGCAGTATTTT,CASSPGGTDTQYF
NA,TRBD1,TRBV7-3,TRBJ1-2,TGTGCCAGCAGTCCCGGGACAGGGGGCATCGGTGGCTACACCTTC,CASSPGTGGIGGYTF
NA,TRBD1,TRBV27,TRBJ2-7,TGTGCCAGCAGTAGACAGGGGGGTGGCAACGAGCAGTACTTC,CASSRQGGGNEQYF
NA,NA,TRBV2,TRBJ2-2,TGTGCCAGCATCCCGGACACCTCGAACACCGGGGAGCTGTTTTTT,CASIPDTSNTGELFF
NA,TRBD2,TRBV18,TRBJ2-1,TGTGCCAGCTCTCAAACTATTCTAGCGGGGGGCTACAATGAGCAGTTCTTC,CASSQTILAGGYNEQFF
NA,NA,TRBV19,TRBJ2-1,TGTGCCAGTAGTACTACCCCCGTCGGGAGTAATGAGCAGTTCTTC,CASSTTPVGSNEQFF
NA,TRBD1,TRBV7-3,TRBJ2-3,TGTGCCAGCAGTTGGTATGGGACAGGGTATCCCACAGATACGCAGTATTTT,CASSWYGTGYPTDTQYF
NA,NA,TRBV7-9,TRBJ2-7,TGTGCCAGCAGCCCCGGGGCCGACTACGAGCAGTACTTC,CASSPGADYEQYF
NA,NA,TRBV9,TRBJ2-3,TGTGCCAGCAGCGTAGGTGGACTTCCGTCCGATACGCAGTATTTT,CASSVGGLPSDTQYF
NA,NA,TRBV15,TRBJ2-4,TGTGCCACCAGCAGAAGGAGATACATTCAGTACTTC,CATSRRRYIQYF
NA,NA,TRBV21-1,TRBJ2-3,TGTGCCAGCAGCAAAGGAGGGATGACTAGCACAGATACGCAGTATTTT,CASSKGGMTSTDTQYF
NA,NA,TRBV5-4,TRBJ2-1,TGTGCCAGCAGCTTGAACCCTCGCAATGAGCAGTTCTTC,CASSLNPRNEQFF
NA,NA,TRBV6-5,TRBJ2-7,TGTGCCAGCAGAGTTACAGGGCTTTACGAGCAGTACTTC,CASRVTGLYEQYF
few,NA,TRBV21-1,TRBJ2-1,TGTGCCAGCAGCAAAGCCCGGACTAGTCAATATACTGAGCAGTTCTTC,CASSKARTSQYTEQFF
NA,TRBD1,TRBV7-9,TRBJ1-2,TGTGCCAGCAGCCTATTAACAGGGGACGGCTACACCTTC,CASSLLTGDGYTF
NA,NA,TRBV3-1/TRBV3-2,TRBJ1-2,TGTGCCAGCAGCCAAGTCCCAGGGTATGGGGGCTACACCTTC,CASSQVPGYGGYTF
NA,NA,TRBV4-2,TRBJ1-1,TGTGCCAGCAGCCAACGGTTTGGGGTAGTCTATGAAGCTTTCTTT,CASSQRFGVVYEAFF
NA,NA,TRBV7-8,TRBJ2-7,TGTGCCAGCAGCACACTAGGCTTCTACGAGCAGTACTTC,CASSTLGFYEQYF
NA,NA,TRBV27,TRBJ1-3,TGTGCCAGTACTTCCGCGGGCTCTGGAAACACCATATATTTT,CASTSAGSGNTIYF
NA,NA,TRBV25-1,TRBJ2-7,TGTGCCAGCAGTGTCTTGGGGCGTAACGAGCAGTACTTC,CASSVLGRNEQYF
once,TRBD1,TRBV10-3,TRBJ2-4,TGTGCCATCAGCACCGACAGGGGAGCGAACATTCAGTACTTC,CAISTDRGANIQYF
NA,TRBD2,TRBV18,TRBJ2-1,TGTGCCAGCTCACCTCTAGCGGGAACTGAGCAGTTCTTC,CASSPLAGTEQFF
once,TRBD1,TRBV10-3,TRBJ1-6,TGTGCCATCAGTTTCGACAGGGCGAATTCACCCCTCCACTTT,CAISFDRANSPLHF
few,NA,TRBV3-1/TRBV3-2,TRBJ1-6,TGTGCCAGCAGCCAGGTACAGGGAATGGAGTCACCCCTCCACTTT,CASSQVQGMESPLHF
once,TRBD1,TRBV30,TRBJ2-2,TGTGCCTGGAAGGGGACAGGGTTCGGGGAGCTGTTTTTT,CAWKGTGFGELFF
NA,TRBD1,TRBV28,TRBJ1-1,TGTGCCAGCAGTGCACAGGGGGCGAGGAACACTGAAGCTTTCTTT,CASSAQGARNTEAFF
NA,NA,TRBV6-4,TRBJ2-2,TGTGCCAGCAGTTCGGGCGGCGGGAACACCGGGGAGCTGTTTTTT,CASSSGGGNTGELFF
NA,NA,TRBV30,TRBJ2-5,TGTGCCTGGAGCCGGCAGGGTGGGGAGACCCAGTACTTC,CAWSRQGGETQYF
NA,NA,TRBV7-2,TRBJ2-5,TGTGCCAGCAGCTTCGGCGGGTACCAAGAGACCCAGTACTTC,CASSFGGYQETQYF
NA,NA,TRBV28,TRBJ1-6,TGTGCCATCTACGGGGGCGGAAATTCACCCCTCCACTTT,CAIYGGGNSPLHF
NA,NA,TRBV10-2,TRBJ2-1,TGCGCCAGCAAGGGGGGCAGGTCTCTCAATGAGCAGTTCTTC,CASKGGRSLNEQFF
NA,NA,TRBV28,TRBJ2-2,TGTGCCAGCAGTTGGACTAACACCGGGGAGCTGTTTTTT,CASSWTNTGELFF
NA,TRBD1,TRBV9,TRBJ1-1,TGTGCCAGCAGCGGACAGGGACGGGTTGGGAACACTGAAGCTTTCTTT,CASSGQGRVGNTEAFF
NA,NA,TRBV4-1,TRBJ2-2,TGCGCCAGCAGCCAAGGGCGGACTGTAATCGCCGGGGAGCTGTTTTTT,CASSQGRTVIAGELFF
NA,NA,TRBV15,TRBJ2-3,TGTGCCACCAGCAGATGGGACGTCACAGATACGCAGTATTTT,CATSRWDVTDTQYF
NA,TRBD1,TRBV18,TRBJ2-7,TGTGCCAGCTCACCCGGTACAGGGGTCTACGAGCAGTACTTC,CASSPGTGVYEQYF
NA,NA,TRBV28,TRBJ1-3,TGTGCCAGCAGTTTGGGCGGAGGGACTGGAAACACCATATATTTT,CASSLGGGTGNTIYF
NA,TRBD2,TRBV7-9,TRBJ2-2,TGTGCCAGCACCCCTGGGACTAGCTTAAACACCGGGGAGCTGTTTTTT,CASTPGTSLNTGELFF
few,TRBD1,TRBV5-1,TRBJ1-4,TGCGCCAGCAGCTTAGGGACAGGGAAGGAAAAACTGTTTTTT,CASSLGTGKEKLFF
NA,NA,TRBV28,TRBJ2-3,TGTGCCAGCAGCCCCGTCCCGAGCTGGGGTAGAACTAGCACAGATACGCAGTATTTT,CASSPVPSWGRTSTDTQYF
NA,NA,TRBV5-1,TRBJ2-4,TGCGCCAGCAGCTTGGCCCCAGGGGGGGTCATTCAGTACTTC,CASSLAPGGVIQYF
NA,TRBD2,TRBV25-1,TRBJ2-1,TGTGCCAGCAGTCCCCCCCTAGCGGGATCTCTCAAGGGGCAGTTCTTC,CASSPPLAGSLKGQFF
NA,TRBD1,TRBV27,TRBJ2-2,TGTGCCAGCAGTCGCGCCGGGACAGCGAACACCGGGGAGCTGTTTTTT,CASSRAGTANTGELFF